This T cell receptor beta chain was identified during a study of CD8 T cells in Susac syndrome. Random hexamers were used to reverse transcribe roughly 0.5 to 1 ug of RNA. TCRdb analysed the immunoSEQ multiplex PCR reads with MiXCR anew, one entry per CDR3 protein. The table lists some 140,000 distinct CDR3 sequences, 90% to 95% of them singletons. Germline CDR1 reads MNHEY; CDR2 reads SVGAGI. The CDR3 length is 14 residues. The germline V and J ends were trimmed by 2 bases and 5 bases, with 10 bases remaining between them. The sequence was collected from a human donor with multiple sclerosis. The material sequenced was CD8+ T cells from PBMCs. The J gene is TRBJ1-5, the V gene TRBV6-5; D gene uncertain. As DNA, the CDR3 is TGTGCCAGCAGTTACAAGGGTTCTGATCAGCCCCAGCATTTT. This codes for CASSYKGSDQPQHF.